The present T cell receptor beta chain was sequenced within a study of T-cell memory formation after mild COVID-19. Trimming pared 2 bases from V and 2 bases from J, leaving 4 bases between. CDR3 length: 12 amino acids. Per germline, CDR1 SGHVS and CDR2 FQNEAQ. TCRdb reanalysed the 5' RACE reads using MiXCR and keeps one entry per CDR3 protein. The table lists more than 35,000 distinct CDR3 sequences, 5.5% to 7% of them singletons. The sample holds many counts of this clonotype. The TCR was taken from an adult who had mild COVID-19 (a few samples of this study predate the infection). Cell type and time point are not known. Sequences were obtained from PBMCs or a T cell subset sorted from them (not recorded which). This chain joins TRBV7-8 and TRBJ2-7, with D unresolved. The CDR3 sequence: CASSLSTYEQYF. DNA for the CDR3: TGTGCCAGCAGCTTATCCACCTACGAGCAGTACTTC.